The 28 T cell receptor beta chains in this list originate from one sample, sequenced in a study of T-cell reconstitution after alpha-beta-depleted transplantation in children. Unique molecular identifiers were built into the TCRbeta library. TCRdb analysed the PCR reads with MiXCR anew, one entry per CDR3 protein. The repertoire holds over 400,000 distinct CDR3 sequences, with approximately 41% as singletons. Sequences were derived from PBMCs, sampled before TCRalphabeta/CD19-depleted stem cell transplant. The receptors originated from a girl aged 2 to 9 with aplastic anemia, due to receive a stem cell transplant.

This CDR3 reads CASSLGSLAGRETQYF. In DNA form, the CDR3 reads TGTGCCAGCAGTTTAGGATCTCTAGCGGGACGCGAGACCCAGTACTTC. This chain joins TRBV12-3 or TRBV12-4 and TRBJ2-5, with TRBD2 matching 9 bases. The CDR3 has 16 residues. The junction had 8 bases not matched to a gene; V was cut back by 1 base and J by 5 bases.

The chain recombines TRBV27 with TRBJ1-1; 10 nucleotides align to TRBD1. The germline V gene encodes CDR1 MNHEY and CDR2 SMNVEV (reference sequence). V lost 5 bases to trimming and J lost 11 bases; unmatched junction nucleotides: 5. This CDR3 comprises 12 residues. The CDR3 DNA reads TGTGCCAGCAGTCCGACAGGGGGCGACGCTTTCTTT. Translating it yields CASSPTGGDAFF.

This clonotype has only one observation. V is TRBV20-1 and J is TRBJ2-3; D gene uncertain. The CDR3 covers 11 residues. Germline loops: CDR1 DFQATT, CDR2 SNEGSKA (reference sequence). Trimming removed 6 bases at V and 9 bases at J, with 13 bases between. The CDR3 DNA is TGCAGTGCAAAGGTGGAAAAAACGCAGTATTTT. This gives the protein CSAKVEKTQYF.

The rearrangement uses TRBV7-2 and TRBJ2-1; TRBD2 matches 7 bases. From germline, CDR1 is SGHTA and CDR2 FQGNSA. V was clipped by 3 bases and J by 7 bases; unmatched bases: 9. The CDR3 totals 15 residues. Here the CDR3 DNA reads TGTGCCAGCAGCTTCGTGGGAGGGCCTACGAATGAGCAGTTCTTC. Translation gives CASSFVGGPTNEQFF.

The chain combines TRBV20-1 with TRBJ2-5; D gene unclear. V was shortened by 4 bases and J by 2 bases, with 5 bases between the two germline ends. Germline loops: CDR1 DFQATT, CDR2 SNEGSKA (reference sequence). The CDR3 runs 11 residues. Here the CDR3 reads CSATRQETQYF. CDR3 sequence (DNA): TGCAGTGCTACTAGGCAAGAGACCCAGTACTTC.

V and J are TRBV12-3 or TRBV12-4 and TRBJ2-1, with unresolved D. V gave up 6 bases and J gave up 4 bases, with 16 bases separating them. The CDR3 has 15 amino acids. Here the CDR3 DNA reads TGTGCCAGCAGAGCATTGTTCAGCTTTTACAATGAGCAGTTCTTC. It codes for CASRALFSFYNEQFF.

This clonotype appeared a few times. The chain links TRBV12-3 or TRBV12-4 to TRBJ2-7; no firm D call. V was pared by 2 bases and J by 2 bases, with 10 bases between. This CDR3 is built from 14 residues. CDR3 sequence: CASSLSESPYEQYF. The DNA of the CDR3 is TGTGCCAGCAGTTTATCGGAGAGTCCCTACGAGCAGTACTTC.

The rearrangement links TRBV28 to TRBJ2-7, with unresolved D. The CDR3 covers 16 residues. V gave up 5 bases and J gave up 2 bases, with 19 bases separating them. Germline V CDR1 and CDR2: MDHEN, SYDVKM. The CDR3 spells CASSAPQLYSTYEQYF. In nucleotides, the CDR3 is TGTGCCAGCAGTGCCCCTCAACTATATTCAACCTACGAGCAGTACTTC.

The table lists this clonotype with many counts. V gene TRBV20-1 combines with J gene TRBJ1-5; D remains ambiguous. Trimming removed 3 bases at V and 3 bases at J, with 3 bases between. Germline CDR1 and CDR2: DFQATT and SNEGSKA (reference sequence). The CDR3 is made up of 11 amino acids. CDR3 amino acids: CSASLNQPQHF. Written as DNA, the CDR3 is TGCAGTGCTAGCCTCAATCAGCCCCAGCATTTT.

The CDR3 region is CASSLEGAYGYTF. CDR3 nucleotides: TGTGCCAGCAGCTTAGAGGGGGCCTATGGCTACACCTTC. The chain links TRBV11-1 to TRBJ1-2; 7 positions agree with TRBD1. CDR1 is SGHAT and CDR2 is FQDESV in the germline V gene (reference sequence). With V trimmed by 1 base and J by 4 bases, 0 bases remained unmatched. The CDR3 covers 13 residues.

The CDR3, as DNA: TGTGCCAGCAGCCCCCAAGCTAGCGGGGGCACAGATACGCAGTATTTT. It is translated as CASSPQASGGTDTQYF. The V call is TRBV9, the J call TRBJ2-3, with 9 nucleotides matching TRBD2. The V gene end was trimmed by 4 bases and the J gene end by 1 base; junction bases not matched to a gene: 7. The length of the CDR3 is 16 residues. The germline V gene encodes CDR1 SGDLS and CDR2 YYNGEE.

This rearrangement joins TRBV6-6 to TRBJ1-3; D perhaps matches TRBD1 (6 bases). Trimming removed 5 bases from V and 3 bases from J, with 8 bases in between. The CDR3 is 13 amino acids. Germline CDR1 MNHNY, CDR2 SVGAGI (reference sequence). The CDR3 DNA follows: TGTGCCAGCAGTCAGGGGTTTGGAAACACCATATATTTT. This gives the protein CASSQGFGNTIYF.

In this sample, this clonotype turned up a few times. This chain uses TRBV20-1 with TRBJ2-1, with TRBD2 matching over 8 bases. With 4 bases clipped from V and 4 bases from J, the junction kept 3 bases outside the gene matches. Per the germline V gene, CDR1 is DFQATT and CDR2 is SNEGSKA (reference sequence). This CDR3 has 13 amino acids. DNA for the CDR3: TGCAGTGCTATCGGGAGGGCTTACAATGAGCAGTTCTTC. The encoded protein is CSAIGRAYNEQFF.

This clonotype was recorded only once. This CDR3 is CAIRTSGSRQYF. The CDR3 bases are TGTGCCATCAGGACTAGCGGGAGTCGGCAATACTTC. The genes are TRBV6-2 or TRBV6-3 and TRBJ2-5; 13 positions agree with TRBD2. This CDR3 is 12 amino acids long. Trimming cost V 10 bases and J 14 bases; bases outside gene matches: 10. CDR1 and CDR2 (germline): MNHEY, SVGEGT.

CDR3 amino acids: CASRDSGTRSYEQYF. DNA of the CDR3: TGTGCCAGCAGGGACTCAGGGACTCGCTCCTACGAGCAGTACTTC. The chain joins TRBV12-3 or TRBV12-4 to TRBJ2-7; D is possibly TRBD2 (6 bases). V was shortened by 6 bases and J by 0 bases, with 15 bases between the two germline ends. The CDR3 is made up of 15 amino acids.

A note on this clonotype: One end of the junction does not line up with germline, which may come from a read error. The CDR3 DNA is TGTGCCAGCATTCCGACAGGGGGCGCGAGCTATGGCGACACCTTC. This gives the protein CASIPTGGASYGDTF. V and J are TRBV12-3 or TRBV12-4 and TRBJ1-2; 10 nucleotides align to TRBD1. This CDR3 is built from 15 residues.

The chain recombines TRBV20-1 with TRBJ1-1, with a tentative D call TRBD1 (6 bases). The CDR3 is 13 residues long. V lost 8 bases to trimming and J lost 0 bases, with 13 bases between them. CDR1 is DFQATT and CDR2 is SNEGSKA in the germline V gene (reference sequence). The CDR3: CSPGAPVNTEAFF. As DNA, the CDR3 is TGCAGTCCGGGGGCTCCAGTGAACACTGAAGCTTTCTTT.

The chain uses TRBV20-1 and TRBJ2-3; TRBD2 might be the D (6 bases). Per germline, CDR1 DFQATT and CDR2 SNEGSKA (reference sequence). This CDR3 has 14 residues. V was pared by 6 bases and J by 0 bases, with 13 bases between. CDR3: CSAGRSGSTDTQYF. The CDR3 DNA sequence: TGCAGTGCCGGTAGAAGCGGGAGCACAGATACGCAGTATTTT.

The chain recombines TRBV9 with TRBJ2-7, with no clear D. Trimming left V 3 bases short and J 2 bases short, with 12 bases between. The CDR3 covers 14 residues. Germline V lookup: CDR1 SGDLS, CDR2 YYNGEE. CDR3 loop: CASSDPDMPYEQYF. The CDR3 DNA reads TGTGCCAGCAGCGACCCCGACATGCCCTACGAGCAGTACTTC. Full variable domain (remainder filled in from reference TRBV9 and TRBJ2-7): DSGVTQTPKHLITATGQRVTLRCSPRSGDLSVYWYQQSLDQGLQFLIQYYNGEERAKGNILERFSAQQFPDLHSELNLSSLELGDSALYFCASSDPDMPYEQYFGPGTRLTVT.

This clonotype occurred a few times. The chain employs TRBV3-1 and TRBJ1-4; no clear D. V gave up 2 bases and J gave up 1 base, with 5 bases separating them. The CDR3 runs 14 residues. Germline V lookup: CDR1 LGHDT, CDR2 YNNKEL (reference sequence). CDR3 sequence (DNA): TGTGCCAGCAGCCAACGGGGAACTAATGAAAAACTGTTTTTT. It codes for CASSQRGTNEKLFF.

This clonotype has ten or more counts. The chain couples TRBV6-1 to TRBJ2-3; 10 bases align to TRBD1. Losses at the gene ends were 6 bases for V and 4 bases for J; bases not matched to a gene: 7. The germline V gene encodes CDR1 MNHNS and CDR2 SASEGT. This CDR3 has 15 residues. CDR3 in DNA: TGTGCCAGCAGGGGGGACAGGGGAACCTCAGATACGCAGTATTTT. Translated: CASRGDRGTSDTQYF.

This clonotype has a count of ten or more. This chain uses TRBV6-1 with TRBJ1-5; 8 bases fit TRBD1. The CDR3 is 15 residues long. Germline loops: CDR1 MNHNS, CDR2 SASEGT. Trimming took 5 bases from V and 1 from J; bases not matched to a gene: 4. The CDR3: CASSHQGASNQPQHF. As DNA, the CDR3 is TGTGCCAGCAGTCATCAGGGGGCCAGCAATCAGCCCCAGCATTTT.

This clonotype was observed a few times. This chain joins TRBV7-2 and TRBJ1-1; D is unclear. From germline, CDR1 is SGHTA and CDR2 FQGNSA. Trimming removed 2 bases from V and 4 bases from J, with 20 bases in between. The CDR3 has 17 residues. For the CDR3, the DNA is TGTGCCAGCAGCTTAAGAGGGTCAAGGGTAGTCGGCACTGAAGCTTTCTTT. It specifies CASSLRGSRVVGTEAFF.

In this sample, this clonotype turned up a few times. The V and J genes are TRBV5-1 and TRBJ2-2, with D tentatively TRBD2 (5 bases). The germline CDR1 and CDR2 sequences are SGHRS and YFSETQ. There are 14 residues in the CDR3. V was clipped by 5 bases and J by 6 bases, with 14 bases between them. The CDR3 is CASSPGVVAGELFF. CDR3 in DNA: TGCGCCAGCAGTCCCGGGGTAGTTGCCGGGGAGCTGTTTTTT.

CDR3 DNA: TGTGCCAGCAGCTTAGGGACGGTACTTAATGAAAAACTGTTTTTT. Amino acids: CASSLGTVLNEKLFF. This chain joins TRBV7-6 and TRBJ1-4; D remains ambiguous. The CDR3 is 15 amino acids. Germline CDR1 reads SGHVS; CDR2 reads FNYEAQ. V lost 1 base and J lost 4, with 10 bases in between.

The sample holds many counts of this clonotype. This CDR3 reads CASSLTAASTDTQYF. CDR3 nucleotide sequence: TGTGCCAGCAGCCTTACCGCAGCCTCCACAGATACGCAGTATTTT. The rearrangement links TRBV7-3 to TRBJ2-3, with unresolved D. The CDR3 is 15 residues long. From germline, CDR1 is SGHTA and CDR2 FQGTGA. V dropped 5 bases and J dropped 2 bases, with 14 bases sitting between them. Full variable domain (remainder filled in from reference TRBV7-3 and TRBJ2-3): GAGVSQTPSNKVTEKGKYVELRCDPISGHTALYWYRQSLGQGPEFLIYFQGTGAADDSGLPNDRFFAVRPEGSVSTLKIQRTERGDSAVYLCASSLTAASTDTQYFGPGTRLTVL.

The chain carries TRBV7-9 and TRBJ2-7; 9 nucleotides align to TRBD2. V trimming: 1 base; J trimming: 5 bases; junction bases outside the gene matches: 6. Germline CDR1 reads SEHNR; CDR2 reads FQNEAQ (reference sequence). The CDR3 sequence is 15 residues long. CDR3 amino acids: CASSLVWPSGDEQYF. CDR3 DNA sequence: TGTGCCAGCAGCTTAGTTTGGCCTAGCGGGGACGAGCAGTACTTC.

This clonotype has just one count. V and J are TRBV4-1 and TRBJ2-1, with D possibly being TRBD1 or TRBD2 (6 bases each). CDR1 is MGHRA and CDR2 is YSYEKL in the germline V gene. The CDR3 contains 13 residues. V shed 1 base and J shed 8 bases, with 9 bases lying between them. The CDR3 DNA reads as TGCGCCAGCAGCCAAGTGGGGGGCGATGAGCAGTTCTTC. Translation gives CASSQVGGDEQFF.